This TCR beta chain was recorded in a study of memory CD4+ T cells and cytomegalovirus serostatus (dated by TCRdb to the late 2010s). Describing the broader study: The cohort comprised roughly 35 healthy Belgian adults, 9 CMV seropositive and about 25 CMV seronegative. To replicate a published TCR-based CMV serostatus classifier, the researchers sequenced the CD4+ memory TCRbeta repertoires of a Belgian cohort whose cytomegalovirus serostatus was known. The research as a whole found: Unlike the original study, which covered naive and memory CD4+ and CD8+ populations, the Belgian study sequenced only CD4+CD45RO+ memory cells. Of 164 previously reported CMV-associated TCRbeta sequences, about 72 appeared in the CD4+ memory repertoires, each in one to five individuals. A median bootstrapped AUC of around 0.95 with a 95% CI of 0.76-1.00 was achieved on the Belgian cohort by the original-framework classifier. The results were read as suggesting that the CMV-associated TCR signature is, for the most part, present in the CD4+ memory repertoire. For predicting CMV serostatus, the median bootstrapped AUC was roughly 0.96 using the original framework and about 0.9 using a US-trained random forest.

A remark on this clone: Its antigen remains undetermined. There are no base qualities to consult, and no much larger clone falls within one base.

The Quick-DNA Microprep Kit was used to extract genomic DNA from the sorted cells. Amplification of TCRbeta DNA was done with the immunoSEQ hsTCRbeta kit, following the protocol from the manufacturer. TCRbeta libraries were sequenced on an Illumina MiSeq instrument. The study's processing was this. Removing out-of-frame sequences left 2,204,828 distinct TCRbeta sequences, an average of about 70,000 per individual. Each individual was scored using the number of 160 or so previously reported CMV-associated TCRbeta sequences that the individual carried and the total number of productive distinct TCRbeta sequences. A beta-binomial model was reimplemented in Python, and random forests from scikit-learn, run with default parameters, were trained on data from the US cohort. Classifier performance on the Belgian cohort was reported as the median AUC with percentile confidence intervals calculated over 10,000 bootstrap iterations. What TCRdb holds here is the immuneACCESS table cut down to in-frame rearrangements. Part of the clones is not present; checked against another copy, under half of the missing clones reflect an unresolved V gene, and the others are unexplained. That table gives V, J and clone size, and the DNA gave D and trimming. The sample yields just under 65,000 clones; roughly three quarters were counted once. The ten largest account for roughly 1% of the sample.

Single viable CD3+CD4+CD8-CD45RO+ cells were sorted as memory CD4+ T cells on a FACSAria II. CMV serostatus was determined using a Roche Elecsys assay that detects serum IgG against CMV pp150, pp28, p38 and p52. Following thawing, total CD4+ T cells were enriched through positive selection using CD4 magnetic microbeads. The samples came from a separate study whose specific focus was interrogating the CD4+ T cell memory repertoire. Following standard operating procedures, peripheral blood mononuclear cells were isolated and cryopreserved, while serum was kept at -80 degrees C. The staining used CD3-PerCP (BW264/56), CD4-APC (RPA-T4), CD45RO-PE (UCHT1) and CD8-Pacific Orange (3B5) antibodies, and Sytox blue was used to exclude non-viable cells. Input material: memory CD4+ T cells from blood. The receptor's source is an adult in good health and CMV-seronegative.

The sequenced DNA: TGTGCCAGCCTAGGGCAGATGGGCTATAATGAAAAACTGTTTTTT. This sequence encodes CASLGQMGYNEKLFF. The rearrangement joined TRBV2 to TRBJ1-4, with the identity of the D gene unclear. The CDR3 covers 15 residues, taking in both the cysteine and the phenylalanine. Only the CDR3 part of the read is kept: 45 bases, read in frame from the first base. Looking up the germline V gene yields CDR1 SNHLY and CDR2 FYNNEI. V is reduced by 8 bases and J by 4 bases, leaving a spacing of 17 bases between them. Outside the CDR3, residues come from the reference TRBV2 and TRBJ1-4 proteins, so the full variable domain is: EPEVTQTPSHQVTQMGQEVILRCVPISNHLYFYWYRQILGQKVEFLVSFYNNEISEKSEIFDDQFSVERPDGSNFTLKIRSTKLEDSAMYFCASLGQMGYNEKLFFGSGTQLSVL.